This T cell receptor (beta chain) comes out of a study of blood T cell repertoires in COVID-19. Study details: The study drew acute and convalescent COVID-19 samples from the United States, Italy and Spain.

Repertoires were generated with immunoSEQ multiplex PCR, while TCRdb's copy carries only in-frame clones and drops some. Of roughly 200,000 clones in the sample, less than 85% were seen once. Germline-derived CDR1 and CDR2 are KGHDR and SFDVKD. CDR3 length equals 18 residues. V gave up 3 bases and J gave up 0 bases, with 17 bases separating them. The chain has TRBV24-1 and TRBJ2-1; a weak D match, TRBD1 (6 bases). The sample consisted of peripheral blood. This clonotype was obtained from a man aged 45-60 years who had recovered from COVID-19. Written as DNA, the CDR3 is TGTGCCACCAGTGATACTACAGGGCCGTCGTTCTCCTACAATGAGCAGTTCTTC. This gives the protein CATSDTTGPSFSYNEQFF.